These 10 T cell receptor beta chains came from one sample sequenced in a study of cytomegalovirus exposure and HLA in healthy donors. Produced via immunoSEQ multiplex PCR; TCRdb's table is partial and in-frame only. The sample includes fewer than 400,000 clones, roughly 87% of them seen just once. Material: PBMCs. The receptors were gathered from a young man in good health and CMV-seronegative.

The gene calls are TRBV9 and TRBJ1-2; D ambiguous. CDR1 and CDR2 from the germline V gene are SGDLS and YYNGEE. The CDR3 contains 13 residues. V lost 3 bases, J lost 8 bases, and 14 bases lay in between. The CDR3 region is CASSGGPPGGYTF. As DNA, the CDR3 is TGTGCCAGCAGCGGGGGTCCTCCGGGGGGCTACACCTTC.

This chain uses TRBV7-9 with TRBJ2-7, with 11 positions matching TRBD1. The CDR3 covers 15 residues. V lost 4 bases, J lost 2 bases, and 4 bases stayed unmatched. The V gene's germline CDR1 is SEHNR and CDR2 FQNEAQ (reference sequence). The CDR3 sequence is CASSSGQGATYEQYF. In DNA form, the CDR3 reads TGTGCCAGCAGCTCTGGACAGGGGGCTACCTACGAGCAGTACTTC.

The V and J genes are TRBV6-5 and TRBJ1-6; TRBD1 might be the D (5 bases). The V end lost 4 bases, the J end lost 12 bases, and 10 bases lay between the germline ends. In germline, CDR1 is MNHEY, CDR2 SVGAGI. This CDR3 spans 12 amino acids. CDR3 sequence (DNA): TGTGCCAGCAGTTCCGCCGGGGGACCCCTCCACTTT. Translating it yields CASSSAGGPLHF.

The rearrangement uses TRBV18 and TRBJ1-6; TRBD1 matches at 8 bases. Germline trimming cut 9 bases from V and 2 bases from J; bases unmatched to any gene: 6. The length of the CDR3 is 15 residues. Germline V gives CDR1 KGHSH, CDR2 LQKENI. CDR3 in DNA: TGTGCCAGTCAACAGGGGGACACCTATAATTCACCCCTCCACTTT. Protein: CASQQGDTYNSPLHF.

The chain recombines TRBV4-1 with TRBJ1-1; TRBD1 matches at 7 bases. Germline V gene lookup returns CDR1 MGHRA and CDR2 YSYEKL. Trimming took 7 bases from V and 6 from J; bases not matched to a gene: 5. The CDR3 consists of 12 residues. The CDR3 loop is CASTQGGPEAFF. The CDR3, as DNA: TGCGCCAGCACCCAGGGGGGTCCTGAAGCTTTCTTT.

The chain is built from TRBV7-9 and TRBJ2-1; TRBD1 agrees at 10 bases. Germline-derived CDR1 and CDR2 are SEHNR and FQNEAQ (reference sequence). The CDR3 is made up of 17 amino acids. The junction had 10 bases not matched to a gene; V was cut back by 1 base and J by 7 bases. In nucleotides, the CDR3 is TGTGCCAGCAGCTTAGGGGACAGGGGAAATCACGAGAATGAGCAGTTCTTC. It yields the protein CASSLGDRGNHENEQFF.

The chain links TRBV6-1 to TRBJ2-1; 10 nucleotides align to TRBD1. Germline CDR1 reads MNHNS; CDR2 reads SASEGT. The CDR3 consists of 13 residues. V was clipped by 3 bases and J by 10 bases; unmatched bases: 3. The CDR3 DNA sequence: TGTGCCAGCAGTGAGTCGACAGGGGGCGAGCAGTTCTTC. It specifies CASSESTGGEQFF.

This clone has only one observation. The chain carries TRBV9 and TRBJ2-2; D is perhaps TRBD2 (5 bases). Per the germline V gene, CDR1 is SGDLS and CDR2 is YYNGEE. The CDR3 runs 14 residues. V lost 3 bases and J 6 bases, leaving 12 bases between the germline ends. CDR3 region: CASSASRRAGELFF. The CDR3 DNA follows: TGTGCCAGCAGCGCCTCCCGGCGGGCCGGGGAGCTGTTTTTT.

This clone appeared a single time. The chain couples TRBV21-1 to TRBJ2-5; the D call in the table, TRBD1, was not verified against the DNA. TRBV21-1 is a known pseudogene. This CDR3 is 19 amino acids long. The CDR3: CASSKERWSGARGFETQYF. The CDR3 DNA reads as TGTGCCAGCAGCAAAGAACGGTGGTCTGGAGCCAGGGGGTTTGAGACCCAGTACTTC.

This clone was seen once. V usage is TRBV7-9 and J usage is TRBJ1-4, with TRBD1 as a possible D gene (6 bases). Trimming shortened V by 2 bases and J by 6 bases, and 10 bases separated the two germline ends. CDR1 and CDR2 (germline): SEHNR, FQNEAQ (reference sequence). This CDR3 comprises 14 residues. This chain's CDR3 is CASSLTGSHEKLFF. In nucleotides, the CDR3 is TGTGCCAGCAGCTTAACAGGGTCCCATGAAAAACTGTTTTTT.